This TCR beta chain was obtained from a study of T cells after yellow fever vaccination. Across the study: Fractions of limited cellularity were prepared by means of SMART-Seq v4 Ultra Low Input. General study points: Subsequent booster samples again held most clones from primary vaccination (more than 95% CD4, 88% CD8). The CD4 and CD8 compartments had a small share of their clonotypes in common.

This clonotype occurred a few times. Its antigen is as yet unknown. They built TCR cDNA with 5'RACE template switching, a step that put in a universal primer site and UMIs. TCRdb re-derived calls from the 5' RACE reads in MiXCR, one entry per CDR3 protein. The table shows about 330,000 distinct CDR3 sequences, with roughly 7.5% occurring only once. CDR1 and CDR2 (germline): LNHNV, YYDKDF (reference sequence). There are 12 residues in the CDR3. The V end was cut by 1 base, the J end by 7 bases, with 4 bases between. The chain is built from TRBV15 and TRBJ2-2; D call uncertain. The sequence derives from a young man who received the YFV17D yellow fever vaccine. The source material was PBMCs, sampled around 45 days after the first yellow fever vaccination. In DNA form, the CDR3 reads TGTGCCACCAGCAGAGTGGGCGGGGAGCTGTTTTTT. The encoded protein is CATSRVGGELFF.